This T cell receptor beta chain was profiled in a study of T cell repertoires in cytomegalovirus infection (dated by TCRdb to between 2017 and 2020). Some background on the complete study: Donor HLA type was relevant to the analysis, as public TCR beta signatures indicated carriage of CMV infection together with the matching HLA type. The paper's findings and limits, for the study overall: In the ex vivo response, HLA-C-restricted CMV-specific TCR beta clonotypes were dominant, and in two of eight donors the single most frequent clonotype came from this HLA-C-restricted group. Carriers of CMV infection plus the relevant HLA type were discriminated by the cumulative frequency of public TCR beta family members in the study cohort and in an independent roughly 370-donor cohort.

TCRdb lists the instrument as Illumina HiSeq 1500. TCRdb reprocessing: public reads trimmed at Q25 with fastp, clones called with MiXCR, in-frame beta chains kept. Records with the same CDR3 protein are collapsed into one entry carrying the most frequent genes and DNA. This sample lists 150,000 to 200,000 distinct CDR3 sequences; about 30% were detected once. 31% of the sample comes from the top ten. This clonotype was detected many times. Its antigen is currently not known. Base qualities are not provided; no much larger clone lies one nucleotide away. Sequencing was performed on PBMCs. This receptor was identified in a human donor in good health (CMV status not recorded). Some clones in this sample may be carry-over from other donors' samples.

This receptor has the CDR3 CASSPSPSGANVLTF. Here is the DNA: TGTGCCAGCAGCCCTTCCCCCTCTGGGGCCAACGTCCTGACTTTC. The rearranged chain carries TRBV7-8 and TRBJ2-6; the D gene remains uncertain. From cysteine to phenylalanine, the CDR3 is 15 amino acids long. This entry keeps only the CDR3 DNA: 45 bases, framed from base 1. CDR1 is given as SGHVS and CDR2 as FQNEAQ, both from the germline V gene. V is shortened by 5 bases, J by 0 bases, and the region joining them spans 8 bases.